This passage covers 16 T cell receptor beta chains from one sample sequenced in a study of beta chain features in type 1 diabetes. Regarding the study as a whole: Across all four CD4+ subsets, people with type 1 diabetes showed modestly shorter TCRB CDR3s.

The sequenced template was cDNA made from the entire isolated RNA. Data came from immunoSEQ multiplex PCR; TCRdb stores just in-frame clones and leaves some out. Of 640,000 or so clones listed, about 14% are singletons. These receptors have no identified antigens. Source material: naive CD4+ T cells from blood. The receptors shown here come from a man aged 18 to 29 with type 1 diabetes.

This clone has ten or more counts. The genes are TRBV14 and TRBJ2-5; D uncertain. Trimming left V 1 base short and J 5 bases short, with 5 bases between. The CDR3 has 12 residues. The germline CDR1 and CDR2 sequences are SGHDN and FVKESK. In nucleotides, the CDR3 is TGTGCCAGCAGCCAAGTGGATGAGACCCAGTACTTC. Its translation: CASSQVDETQYF.

This sequence joins TRBV27 and TRBJ2-1; no clear D gene. V lost 1 base and J lost 4, with 14 bases in between. The CDR3 has 16 residues. The V gene's germline CDR1 is MNHEY and CDR2 SMNVEV (reference sequence). The CDR3 coding sequence is TGTGCCAGCAGTTTATACCCCGTTTCTCCGTACAATGAGCAGTTCTTC. Translated: CASSLYPVSPYNEQFF.

This clone was found a few times. The rearrangement links TRBV5-4 to TRBJ1-6, with 7 bases that match TRBD1. J gave up 2 bases and V 0 bases, and 2 bases lay outside the gene matches. The CDR3 has 16 residues. Germline assignment: CDR1 SGHNT and CDR2 YYREEE (reference sequence). In nucleotides, the CDR3 is TGTGCCAGCAGCTTGGGCCAGGGGGCCTATAATTCACCCCTCCACTTT. Amino acid sequence: CASSLGQGAYNSPLHF.

In its sample, this clone was seen a few times. The same CDR3 also results from other DNA sequences found in this sample. The CDR3 protein is CASSLEGGETQYF. CDR3 DNA: TGCGCCAGCAGCTTGGAGGGAGGAGAGACCCAGTACTTC. This chain uses TRBV5-1 with TRBJ2-5; D may be TRBD2 (6 bases). V gave up 0 bases and J gave up 4 bases, with 7 bases separating them. CDR1 is SGHRS and CDR2 is YFSETQ in the germline V gene. The CDR3 consists of 13 residues.

In regard to this clone: This specimen includes other DNA sequences encoding the same CDR3. The chain recombines TRBV6-5 with TRBJ2-3; 7 bases align to TRBD2. The germline V gene has CDR1 MNHEY and CDR2 SVGAGI. The CDR3 length is 14 residues. The J segment lost 5 bases and the V segment lost 0 bases, leaving 2 bases of the junction unmatched. The CDR3 sequence is CASSYSGGEDTQYF. In DNA form, the CDR3 reads TGTGCCAGCAGTTACTCGGGAGGGGAAGATACGCAGTATTTT.

This chain joins TRBV4-1 and TRBJ2-2, with D possibly TRBD1 on 5 matching bases. Trimming removed 4 bases from V and 4 bases from J, with 10 bases in between. Germline CDR1 reads MGHRA; CDR2 reads YSYEKL. This CDR3 is 14 amino acids long. The CDR3 DNA sequence: TGCGCCAGCAGCCTGGGGCCGACCACCGGGGAGCTGTTTTTT. Translating it yields CASSLGPTTGELFF.

The chain uses TRBV7-9 and TRBJ2-7, with TRBD1 matching 8 bases. CDR1 is SEHNR, CDR2 FQNEAQ, per germline (reference sequence). The ends lost 5 bases at V and 3 bases at J; junction bases unmatched: 6. The CDR3 has 14 amino acids. DNA for the CDR3: TGTGCCAGCAGCGCCGGAGGGACAGGCTACGAGCAGTACTTC. It encodes CASSAGGTGYEQYF. Supplemented by reference TRBV7-9 and TRBJ2-7, the full variable domain reads DTGVSQNPRHKITKRGQNVTFRCDPISEHNRLYWYRQTLGQGPEFLTYFQNEAQLEKSRLLSDRFSAERPKGSFSTLEIQRTEQGDSAMYLCASSAGGTGYEQYFGPGTRLTVT.

The CDR3 sequence: CSVRPTGTPSSYEQYF. CDR3 coding DNA: TGCAGCGTTCGGCCAACCGGGACTCCGAGCTCCTACGAGCAGTACTTC. The J gene is TRBJ2-7, the V gene TRBV29-1; D perhaps matches TRBD2 (6 bases). CDR1 and CDR2 from the germline V gene are SQVTM and ANQGSEA. Trimming stripped 5 bases from V and 0 bases from J, with 20 bases between. This CDR3 has 16 amino acids.

To note about this clone: An end of the junction differs from the germline gene, which may be a read error. This same CDR3 is encoded by further DNA sequences in the sample. The chain uses TRBV29-1 and TRBJ1-5, with 7 bases lining up with TRBD1. The CDR3 runs to 13 residues. CDR1 and CDR2 (germline): SQVTM, ANQGSEA. In nucleotides, the CDR3 is TGCAGCGTTTCTTCAGGGGGGGATCAACCCCAGCATTTT. Its protein is CSVSSGGDQPQHF.

This clone was counted only a few times. The chain employs TRBV6-1 and TRBJ2-1, with 11 positions matching TRBD2. The CDR3 has 15 residues. Trimming removed 5 bases from V and 5 bases from J; junction bases left unmatched: 5. Looked up from germline, CDR1 is MNHNS and CDR2 is SASEGT. CDR3 loop: CASSRLAGLHNEQFF. For the CDR3, the DNA is TGTGCCAGCAGTAGACTAGCGGGGCTTCACAATGAGCAGTTCTTC.

The genes are TRBV4-2 and TRBJ2-4, with 12 nucleotides matching TRBD1. CDR1 and CDR2 (germline): LGHNA, YNFKEQ. The CDR3 length is 15 residues. Trimming at V came to 4 bases and at J to 7 bases, leaving 5 bases not matched to a gene. CDR3 sequence reads: CASSRGTGGTNIQYF. Here the CDR3 DNA reads TGTGCCAGCAGCCGAGGGACAGGGGGCACGAACATTCAGTACTTC.

This clone occurred a few times. The chain recombines TRBV28 with TRBJ2-3, with D maybe TRBD1 (6 bases). V was cut by 4 bases and J by 0 bases, with 14 bases left in between. The CDR3 contains 16 residues. Germline V gene lookup returns CDR1 MDHEN and CDR2 SYDVKM. The CDR3 spells CASSYRATTSTDTQYF. CDR3 DNA: TGTGCCAGCAGTTACAGGGCTACTACTAGCACAGATACGCAGTATTTT. The full variable domain, in which reference TRBV28 and TRBJ2-3 provide the parts outside the CDR3, is DVKVTQSSRYLVKRTGEKVFLECVQDMDHENMFWYRQDPGLGLRLIYFSYDVKMKEKGDIPEGYSVSREKKERFSLILESASTNQTSMYLCASSYRATTSTDTQYFGPGTRLTVL.

The chain employs TRBV5-4 and TRBJ2-1, with 9 nucleotides matching TRBD2. The ends lost 4 bases at V and 9 bases at J; junction bases unmatched: 11. The CDR3 covers 15 residues. The germline gives CDR1 SGHNT, CDR2 YYREEE (reference sequence). CDR3 loop: CASSNGGGGQFEQFF. In DNA, the CDR3 is TGTGCCAGCAGCAACGGCGGGGGGGGTCAGTTTGAGCAGTTCTTC.

This chain joins TRBV12-5 and TRBJ1-2; perhaps TRBD1 as D (5 bases). V was trimmed by 0 bases and J by 5 bases, leaving 13 bases between them. The germline CDR1 and CDR2 sequences are LGHNT and FRNRAP. The CDR3 totals 15 residues. The chain's CDR3 is CASGLVMGPFYGYTF. CDR3 in DNA: TGTGCTAGTGGTTTGGTAATGGGACCGTTTTATGGCTACACCTTC.

This chain uses TRBV28 with TRBJ2-6; D uncertain. Looked up from germline, CDR1 is MDHEN and CDR2 is SYDVKM. This CDR3 spans 17 amino acids. V lost 2 bases, J lost 4 bases, and 15 bases lay in between. The CDR3 DNA is TGTGCCAGCAGTTTAGGGTCGGGCCCAGCGGGGGCCAACGTCCTGACTTTC. Encoded protein: CASSLGSGPAGANVLTF. The whole variable domain, filled in from reference TRBV28 and TRBJ2-6, reads DVKVTQSSRYLVKRTGEKVFLECVQDMDHENMFWYRQDPGLGLRLIYFSYDVKMKEKGDIPEGYSVSREKKERFSLILESASTNQTSMYLCASSLGSGPAGANVLTFGAGSRLTVL.

This clone showed up just a few times. The V and J genes are TRBV5-4 and TRBJ2-3; 8 bases align to TRBD2. Trimming at V came to 4 bases and at J to 5 bases, leaving 15 bases not matched to a gene. This CDR3 comprises 17 residues. Per germline, CDR1 SGHNT and CDR2 YYREEE (reference sequence). The CDR3 protein is CASSPVGGGGNIDTQYF. DNA of the CDR3: TGTGCCAGCAGCCCGGTGGGCGGCGGGGGGAATATAGATACGCAGTATTTT.